What follows are 5 T cell receptor beta chains derived from one specimen sequenced in a study of long-term antiretroviral therapy in people with HIV. The immunoSEQ assay was v3.0, run at survey level. The assay was immunoSEQ multiplex PCR, and TCRdb's table has in-frame clones only and misses some. The sample shows 30,000 to 40,000 clones, around 90% of them seen only once. The starting material was unsorted PBMCs, obtained 1.1 years after starting antiretroviral therapy. The source of these receptors is a man aged 18 to 35 with HIV.

This chain joins TRBV7-8 and TRBJ1-1, with 9 bases identical to TRBD1. V trimming: 1 base; J trimming: 0 bases; junction bases outside the gene matches: 3. The CDR3 is made up of 16 amino acids. The germline CDR1 and CDR2 sequences are SGHVS and FQNEAQ. The CDR3 loop reads CASSLGTGALNTEAFF. CDR3 bases: TGTGCCAGCAGCTTAGGGACAGGGGCCCTGAACACTGAAGCTTTCTTT.

CDR3 amino acids: CASSHDPAGGEQFF. The CDR3 coding sequence is TGTGCCAGCAGTCACGACCCCGCTGGTGGTGAGCAGTTCTTC. This sequence joins TRBV28 and TRBJ2-1; D remains unclear. Per the germline V gene, CDR1 is MDHEN and CDR2 is SYDVKM. V dropped 5 bases and J dropped 9 bases, with 17 bases sitting between them. The CDR3 is 14 residues long.

The rearrangement uses TRBV4-2 and TRBJ1-1, with a weak D call TRBD1 (5 bases). Germline loops: CDR1 LGHNA, CDR2 YNFKEQ. Trimming took off 5 bases at V and 4 bases at J, with 14 bases between the two ends. This CDR3 comprises 14 residues. CDR3 DNA: TGTGCCAGCAGCACAGGTGCGGGGGTCACTGAAGCTTTCTTT. Its protein product is CASSTGAGVTEAFF.

Here the CDR3 reads CASVRDNYNEQFF. The CDR3 DNA sequence: TGTGCCTCCGTCCGGGACAACTACAATGAGCAGTTCTTC. The chain couples TRBV2 to TRBJ2-1; TRBD1 is a possible D gene (6 bases). This CDR3 spans 13 amino acids. With 11 bases removed from V and 3 bases from J, the gap between germline ends came to 14 bases. The germline V gene has CDR1 SNHLY and CDR2 FYNNEI.

The chain is built from TRBV28 and TRBJ2-7, with TRBD1 as a possible D gene (6 bases). The germline V gene has CDR1 MDHEN and CDR2 SYDVKM. CDR3 length: 13 residues. V was trimmed by 10 bases and J by 2 bases, leaving 15 bases between them. This CDR3 is CATTGDRPYEQYF. CDR3 bases: TGTGCCACTACTGGCGACAGGCCCTACGAGCAGTACTTC.